The rows below give T cell receptor beta chains drawn from one sample of a study of blood T cell repertoires in COVID-19. Using immunoSEQ multiplex PCR, the repertoire was profiled, and TCRdb retains in-frame clones only, with some absent. The table includes around 80,000 clones, 70% to 75% detected once. The source material was peripheral blood. These receptors all stem from a man aged 50-60 years with active or convalescent COVID-19. Both conserved end residues are part of each CDR3. Fields, in order: V gene, J gene, D gene, clone size, CDR3 protein, CDR3 DNA. D genes are given only for firm matches. A row's size may be missing; if present it is once, few, many or a size class.

V gene: TRBV19; J gene: TRBJ2-2; D gene: .; clone size: once; CDR3 protein: CASSIRGGLGTGELFF; CDR3 DNA: TGTGCCAGTAGTATAAGGGGGGGCCTCGGCACCGGGGAGCTGTTTTTT
V gene: TRBV7-2; J gene: TRBJ2-3; D gene: TRBD1; clone size: .; CDR3 protein: CASSKQPGGGGTDTQYF; CDR3 DNA: TGTGCCAGCAGCAAGCAGCCAGGGGGCGGCGGCACAGATACGCAGTATTTT
V gene: TRBV18; J gene: TRBJ2-1; D gene: TRBD1; clone size: .; CDR3 protein: CASSPGQGAFDEQFF; CDR3 DNA: TGTGCCAGCTCACCGGGACAGGGGGCCTTCGATGAGCAGTTCTTC
V gene: TRBV24-1; J gene: TRBJ2-7; D gene: TRBD1; clone size: .; CDR3 protein: CATSDTRDSPYEQYF; CDR3 DNA: TGTGCCACCAGTGACACCCGGGACAGTCCCTACGAGCAGTACTTC
V gene: TRBV7-6; J gene: TRBJ1-1; D gene: .; clone size: .; CDR3 protein: CASSRSGERGTEAFF; CDR3 DNA: TGTGCCAGCAGCCGTTCGGGGGAAAGGGGCACTGAAGCTTTCTTT
V gene: TRBV14; J gene: TRBJ2-3; D gene: TRBD2; clone size: .; CDR3 protein: CASSQESGVMADTQYF; CDR3 DNA: TGTGCCAGCAGCCAAGAGAGCGGGGTAATGGCAGATACGCAGTATTTT
V gene: TRBV12-3/TRBV12-4; J gene: TRBJ2-1; D gene: TRBD1; clone size: .; CDR3 protein: CASSRDSQQFF; CDR3 DNA: TGTGCCAGCAGCCGGGACAGCCAGCAGTTCTTC
V gene: TRBV6-2/TRBV6-3; J gene: TRBJ2-5; D gene: .; clone size: .; CDR3 protein: CASSGGGETQYF; CDR3 DNA: TGTGCCAGCAGTGGGGGCGGGGAGACCCAGTACTTC
V gene: TRBV7-9; J gene: TRBJ2-7; D gene: .; clone size: .; CDR3 protein: CASKGQEPTYEQYF; CDR3 DNA: TGTGCCAGTAAGGGGCAGGAGCCTACCTACGAGCAGTACTTC
V gene: TRBV6-4; J gene: TRBJ2-1; D gene: TRBD1; clone size: .; CDR3 protein: CASSPGQGGSEQFF; CDR3 DNA: TGTGCCAGCAGCCCGGGACAGGGTGGTAGTGAGCAGTTCTTC